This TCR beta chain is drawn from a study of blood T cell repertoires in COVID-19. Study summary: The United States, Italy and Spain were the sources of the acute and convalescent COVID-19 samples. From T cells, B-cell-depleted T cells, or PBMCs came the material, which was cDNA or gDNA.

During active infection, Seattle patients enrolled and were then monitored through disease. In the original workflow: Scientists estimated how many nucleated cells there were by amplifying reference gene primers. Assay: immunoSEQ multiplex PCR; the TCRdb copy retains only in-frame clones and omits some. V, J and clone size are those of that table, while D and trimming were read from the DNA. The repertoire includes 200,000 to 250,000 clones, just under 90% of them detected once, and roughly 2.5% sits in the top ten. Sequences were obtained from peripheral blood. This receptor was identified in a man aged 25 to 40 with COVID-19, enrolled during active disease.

CDR3 DNA sequence: TGTGCCAGCAGTCGCTACTATTCATCAACCGCCATGAACACTGAAGCTTTCTTT. Encoded protein: CASSRYYSSTAMNTEAFF. The rearrangement links TRBV6-2 or TRBV6-3 to TRBJ1-1; D gene unclear. The V end lost 5 bases, the J end lost 0 bases, and 22 bases lay between the germline ends. The CDR3 consists of 18 residues. CDR1 and CDR2 (germline): MNHEY, SVGEGT.